The subject of this entry is one TCR beta chain. CDR3 length equals 15 residues. The J segment lost 5 bases and the V segment lost 6 bases, leaving 9 bases of the junction unmatched. Germline V gene lookup returns CDR1 SGHAT and CDR2 FQNNGV. This sample stems from a study of blood T cell repertoires in COVID-19. Overall study context: Sources were T cells, B-cell-depleted T cells, or PBMCs; the material itself was cDNA or gDNA.

The protocol was immunoSEQ multiplex PCR, while the TCRdb copy is restricted to in-frame clones and leaves out a portion. The sample has some 68,000 clones, over 75% seen once. The TCR was taken from a man aged 50-59 years with acute or convalescent COVID-19. The chain couples TRBV11-2 to TRBJ2-3; the match to TRBD2 covers 9 bases. The sample consisted of peripheral blood. CDR3 in DNA: TGTGCCAGCAGAACCGGCGGGGGGGAGCGAGATACGCAGTATTTT. Its protein is CASRTGGGERDTQYF.